A selection of T cell receptor beta chains follows, all from one sample in a study of CD8 T cells in Susac syndrome. A single record per CDR3 protein comes from TCRdb applying MiXCR to the immunoSEQ multiplex PCR reads. The table has some 160,000 distinct CDR3 sequences, approximately 94% seen once; the top ten hold around 0.11%. Source material: CD4+ T cells from PBMCs. These receptors all come from a human donor with Susac syndrome. Each CDR3 is given with its conserved first and last residue. D genes are given only for firm matches. Only part of the rows carry a size: once, few, many, or a class if the clone is expanded.

.	TRBJ2-3	TRBV5-1	.	CASIRLGGDTQYF	TGCGCCAGCATACGCCTAGGGGGTGATACGCAGTATTTT
.	TRBJ2-7	TRBV20-1	.	CSLQGIGYEQYF	TGCAGCCTTCAAGGTATCGGCTACGAGCAGTACTTC
.	TRBJ1-1	TRBV6-5	.	CASSAHRAGNTEAFF	TGTGCCAGCAGTGCTCACAGGGCTGGGAACACTGAAGCTTTCTTT
.	TRBJ2-5	TRBV20-1	.	CSARERLAGETQYF	TGCAGTGCTAGAGAAAGGCTAGCAGGGGAGACCCAGTACTTC
.	TRBJ1-5	TRBV12-3/TRBV12-4	.	CASSLRDSNQPQHF	TGTGCCAGCAGTTTAAGGGATAGCAATCAGCCCCAGCATTTT
.	TRBJ2-7	TRBV7-2	.	CASSQGQRDEQYF	TGTGCCAGCAGCCAAGGACAGAGGGATGAGCAGTACTTC
.	TRBJ1-4	TRBV27	once	CASTGLSGANEKLFF	TGTGCCAGCACCGGTCTATCGGGGGCTAATGAAAAACTGTTTTTT
.	TRBJ1-2	TRBV6-5	once	CATLAGSGYTF	TGTGCCACCCTGGCGGGATCTGGCTACACCTTC
TRBD2	TRBJ2-7	TRBV9	.	CASSTTPGTSGVYEQYF	TGTGCCAGCAGCACAACTCCCGGGACTAGCGGTGTGTACGAGCAGTACTTC
TRBD1	TRBJ2-3	TRBV12-3/TRBV12-4	.	CASSPRRTGATDTQYF	TGTGCCAGCAGTCCCCGCAGGACAGGGGCCACAGATACGCAGTATTTT
TRBD1	TRBJ2-7	TRBV6-5	once	CASRLRGRGTYEQYF	TGTGCCAGCAGACTCAGGGGGCGCGGCACCTACGAGCAGTACTTC
.	TRBJ1-2	TRBV4-2	.	CASSQEGQGYGYTF	TGTGCCAGCAGCCAAGAGGGGCAGGGGTATGGCTACACCTTC
.	TRBJ1-5	TRBV12-3/TRBV12-4	.	CASSLTGPQPQHF	TGTGCCAGCAGTTTAACAGGTCCGCAGCCCCAGCATTTT
TRBD1	TRBJ1-2	TRBV6-1	.	CASGTGNYGYTF	TGTGCCAGCGGGACAGGGAACTATGGCTACACCTTC
.	TRBJ1-5	TRBV6-5	.	CASSYTAAGRGNQPQHF	TGTGCCAGCAGTTACACCGCCGCGGGACGCGGGAATCAGCCCCAGCATTTT
.	TRBJ2-3	TRBV2	.	CASSVTHSSTDTQYF	TGTGCCAGCAGTGTTACTCACAGTTCAACAGATACGCAGTATTTT
.	TRBJ2-3	TRBV10-1	.	CASSDPGLGDTQYF	TGCGCCAGCAGTGACCCGGGTCTCGGGGATACGCAGTATTTT
.	TRBJ2-1	TRBV7-9	.	CASSLLSGYNEQFF	TGTGCCAGCAGCTTACTCTCCGGGTACAATGAGCAGTTCTTC
.	TRBJ2-3	TRBV7-3	.	CASSLGQQVTDTQYF	TGTGCCAGCAGCTTAGGTCAGCAAGTCACAGATACGCAGTATTTT
.	TRBJ1-2	TRBV5-6	.	CASSLDRDGYTF	TGTGCCAGCAGCTTGGACAGGGACGGCTACACCTTC
TRBD1	TRBJ2-7	TRBV24-1	.	CATPGQALEQYF	TGTGCCACTCCGGGACAGGCCCTCGAGCAGTACTTC
TRBD1	TRBJ2-1	TRBV5-1	once	CASSTQTGTNEQFF	TGCGCCAGCAGCACACAGACAGGGACCAATGAGCAGTTCTTC
TRBD1	TRBJ2-6	TRBV5-4	once	CASSSRDRTSGANVLTF	TGTGCCAGCAGCTCCCGGGACAGGACCTCTGGGGCCAACGTCCTGACTTTC
.	TRBJ2-7	TRBV15	.	CATSQGYDEQYF	TGTGCCACCTCACAGGGATATGACGAGCAGTACTTC
TRBD1	TRBJ2-1	TRBV7-2	.	CASSSQPGTGVHEQFF	TGTGCCAGCAGCTCCCAGCCCGGGACAGGGGTTCATGAGCAGTTCTTC
.	TRBJ1-2	TRBV5-1	.	CASSRGDAGGYTF	TGCGCCAGCAGCCGGGGGGACGCCGGGGGCTACACCTTC
.	TRBJ2-7	TRBV6-5	.	CASSPLVKNYEQYF	TGTGCCAGCAGTCCTTTGGTGAAAAACTACGAGCAGTACTTC
.	TRBJ2-6	TRBV18	.	CASSPTNSGANVLTF	TGTGCCAGCTCACCCACAAACTCTGGGGCCAACGTCCTGACTTTC
.	TRBJ1-6	TRBV6-5	.	CASTAKTEAPLHF	TGTGCCAGCACCGCAAAGACAGAGGCACCCCTCCACTTT
.	TRBJ1-1	TRBV29-1	.	CSARVGANTEAFF	TGCAGCGCCCGAGTGGGGGCGAACACTGAAGCTTTCTTT
.	TRBJ1-5	TRBV25-1	.	CASSVAVNQPQHF	TGTGCCAGCAGTGTGGCAGTTAATCAGCCCCAGCATTTT
.	TRBJ1-1	TRBV20-1	.	CSARDGARAGAEAFF	TGCAGTGCTAGAGATGGGGCCAGGGCCGGGGCTGAAGCTTTCTTT
.	TRBJ2-2	TRBV6-2/TRBV6-3	.	CASSYRDTGELFF	TGTGCCAGCAGTTACCGGGACACCGGGGAGCTGTTTTTT
.	TRBJ2-3	TRBV18	.	CASSPRGTAGSDTQYF	TGTGCCAGCTCACCACGCGGGACAGCGGGTTCAGATACGCAGTATTTT
.	TRBJ2-7	TRBV12-3/TRBV12-4	.	CASSWAVGYEQYF	TGTGCCAGCAGTTGGGCAGTTGGCTACGAGCAGTACTTC
.	TRBJ1-5	TRBV6-6	.	CATRGVGRNQPQHF	TGTGCCACCCGGGGGGTTGGTCGCAATCAGCCCCAGCATTTT
.	TRBJ1-1	TRBV6-5	.	CASTLLGGDTEAFF	TGTGCCAGCACTCTACTCGGGGGGGACACTGAAGCTTTCTTT
.	TRBJ1-1	TRBV7-2	.	CASSPRVKAFF	TGTGCCAGCAGCCCAAGAGTGAAAGCTTTCTTT
.	TRBJ2-6	TRBV6-6	.	CASSYPLSGANVLTF	TGTGCCAGCAGTTACCCCCTCTCTGGGGCCAACGTCCTGACTTTC
.	TRBJ2-1	TRBV24-1	.	CATSDLNEQFF	TGTGCCACCAGTGATTTGAATGAGCAGTTCTTC
TRBD2	TRBJ2-7	TRBV4-2	.	CASSHGRTGSYEQYF	TGTGCCAGCAGCCACGGGAGGACTGGTTCCTACGAGCAGTACTTC
.	TRBJ1-5	TRBV29-1	.	CSVRLTVGEYAPQHF	TGCAGCGTCAGACTGACGGTGGGGGAATATGCGCCCCAGCATTTT
TRBD1	TRBJ2-5	TRBV11-2	.	CASSLVTGGPVETQYF	TGTGCCAGCAGCTTAGTAACAGGGGGTCCCGTTGAGACCCAGTACTTC
TRBD2	TRBJ2-3	TRBV20-1	once	CSVASGLLTDTQYF	TGCAGTGTGGCTAGCGGGCTACTCACAGATACGCAGTATTTT
.	TRBJ2-5	TRBV2	.	CASKRGAGETQYF	TGTGCCAGCAAGAGGGGGGCAGGAGAGACCCAGTACTTC